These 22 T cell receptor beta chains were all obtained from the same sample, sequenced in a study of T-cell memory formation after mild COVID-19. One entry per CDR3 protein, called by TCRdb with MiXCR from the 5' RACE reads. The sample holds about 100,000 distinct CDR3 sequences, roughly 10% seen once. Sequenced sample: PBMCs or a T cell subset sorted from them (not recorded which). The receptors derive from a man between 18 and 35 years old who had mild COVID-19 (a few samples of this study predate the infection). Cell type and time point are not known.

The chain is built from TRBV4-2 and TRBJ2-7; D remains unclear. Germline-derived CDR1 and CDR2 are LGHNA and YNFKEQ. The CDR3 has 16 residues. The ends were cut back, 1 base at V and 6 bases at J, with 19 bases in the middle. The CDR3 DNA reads TGTGCCAGCAGCCAAGGAATCTATACAGTTGCGTCCGAGCAGTACTTC. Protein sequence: CASSQGIYTVASEQYF.

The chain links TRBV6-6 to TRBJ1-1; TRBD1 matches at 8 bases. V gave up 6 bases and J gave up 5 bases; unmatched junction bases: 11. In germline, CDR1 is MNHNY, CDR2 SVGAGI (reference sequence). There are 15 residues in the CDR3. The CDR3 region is CASSPRQGRLTEAFF. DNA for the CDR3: TGTGCCAGCAGCCCTCGACAGGGGCGGTTGACTGAAGCTTTCTTT.

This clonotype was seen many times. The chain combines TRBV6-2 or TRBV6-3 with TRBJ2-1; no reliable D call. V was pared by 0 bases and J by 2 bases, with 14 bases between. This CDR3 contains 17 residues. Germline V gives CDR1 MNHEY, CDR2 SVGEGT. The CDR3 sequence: CASSYSKASSPYNEQFF. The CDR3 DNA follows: TGTGCCAGCAGTTACTCGAAAGCGTCCTCCCCCTACAATGAGCAGTTCTTC.

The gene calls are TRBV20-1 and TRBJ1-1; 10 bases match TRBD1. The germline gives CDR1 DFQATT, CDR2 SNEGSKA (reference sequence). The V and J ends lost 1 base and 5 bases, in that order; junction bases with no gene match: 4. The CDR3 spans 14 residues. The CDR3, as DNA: TGCAGTGCTAGAGGGGGGACAGGGGAGACTGAAGCTTTCTTT. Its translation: CSARGGTGETEAFF.

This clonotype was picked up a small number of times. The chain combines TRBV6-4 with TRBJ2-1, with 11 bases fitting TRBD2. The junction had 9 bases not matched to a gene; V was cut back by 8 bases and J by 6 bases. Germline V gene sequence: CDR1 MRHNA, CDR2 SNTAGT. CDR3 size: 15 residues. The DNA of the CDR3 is TGTGCCAGCGCCATGGAGACTAGCGGGACCAATGAGCAGTTCTTC. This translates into CASAMETSGTNEQFF.

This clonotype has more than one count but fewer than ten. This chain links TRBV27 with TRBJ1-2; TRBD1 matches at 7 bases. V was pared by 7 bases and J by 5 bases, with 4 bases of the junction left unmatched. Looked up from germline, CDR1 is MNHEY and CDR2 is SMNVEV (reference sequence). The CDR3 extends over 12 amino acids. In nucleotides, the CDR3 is TGTGCCAGCAAGCCCAGGGGGTATGGCTACACCTTC. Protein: CASKPRGYGYTF.

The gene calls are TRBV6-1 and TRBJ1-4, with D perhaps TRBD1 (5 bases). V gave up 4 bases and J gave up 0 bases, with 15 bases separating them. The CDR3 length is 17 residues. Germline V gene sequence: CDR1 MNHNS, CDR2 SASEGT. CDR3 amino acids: CASSAGQFEATNEKLFF. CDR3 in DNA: TGTGCCAGCAGTGCCGGACAATTCGAGGCAACTAATGAAAAACTGTTTTTT.

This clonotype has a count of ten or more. Here the CDR3 DNA reads TGTGCCAGCAGCTTACTGGGGGTGCAAGATACGCAGTATTTT. It yields the protein CASSLLGVQDTQYF. The chain couples TRBV7-2 to TRBJ2-3, with D perhaps being TRBD1 or TRBD2 (5 bases each). V dropped 2 bases and J dropped 5 bases, with 11 bases sitting between them. This CDR3 region has 14 residues. The germline V gene has CDR1 SGHTA and CDR2 FQGNSA. The full variable domain, rest sourced from reference TRBV7-2 and TRBJ2-3, is GAGVSQSPSNKVTEKGKDVELRCDPISGHTALYWYRQSLGQGLEFLIYFQGNSAPDKSGLPSDRFSAERTGGSVSTLTIQRTQQEDSAVYLCASSLLGVQDTQYFGPGTRLTVL.

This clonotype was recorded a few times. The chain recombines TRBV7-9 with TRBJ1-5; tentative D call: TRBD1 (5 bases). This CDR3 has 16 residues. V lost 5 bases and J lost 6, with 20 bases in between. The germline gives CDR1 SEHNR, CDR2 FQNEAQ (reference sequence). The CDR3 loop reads CASSHNYEGTSQPQHF. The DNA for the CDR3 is TGTGCCAGCAGCCATAATTACGAGGGGACTAGTCAGCCCCAGCATTTT.

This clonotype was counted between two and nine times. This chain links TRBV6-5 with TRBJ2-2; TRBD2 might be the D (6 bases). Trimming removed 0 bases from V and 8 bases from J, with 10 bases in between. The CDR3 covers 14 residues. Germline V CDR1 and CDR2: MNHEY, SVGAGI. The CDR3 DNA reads TGTGCCAGCAGTTACTCCCCTAGCGCGGGGGAGCTGTTTTTT. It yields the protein CASSYSPSAGELFF.

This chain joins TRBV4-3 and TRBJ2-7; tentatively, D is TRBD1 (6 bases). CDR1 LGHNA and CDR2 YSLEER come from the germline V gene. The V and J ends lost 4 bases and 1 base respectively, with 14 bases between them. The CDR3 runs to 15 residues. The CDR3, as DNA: TGCGCCAGCAGCCTCCTAAGGGACAAATCCTACGAGCAGTACTTC. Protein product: CASSLLRDKSYEQYF.

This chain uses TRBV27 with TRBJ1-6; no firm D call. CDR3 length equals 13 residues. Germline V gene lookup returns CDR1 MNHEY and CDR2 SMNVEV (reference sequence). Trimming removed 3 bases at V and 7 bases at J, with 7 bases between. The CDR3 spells CASSFQVNSPLHF. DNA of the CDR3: TGTGCCAGCAGTTTCCAGGTGAATTCACCCCTCCACTTT.

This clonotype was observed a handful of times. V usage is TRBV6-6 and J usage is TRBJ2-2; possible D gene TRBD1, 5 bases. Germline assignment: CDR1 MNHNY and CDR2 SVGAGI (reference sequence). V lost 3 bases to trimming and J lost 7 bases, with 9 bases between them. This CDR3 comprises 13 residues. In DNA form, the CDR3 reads TGTGCCAGCAGTTATTCCGACAGCGGGGAGCTGTTTTTT. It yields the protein CASSYSDSGELFF.

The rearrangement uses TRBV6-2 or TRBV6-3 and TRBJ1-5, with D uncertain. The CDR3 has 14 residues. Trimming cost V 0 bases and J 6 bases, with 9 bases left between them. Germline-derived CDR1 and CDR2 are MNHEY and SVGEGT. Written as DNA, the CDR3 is TGTGCCAGCAGTTACTCCGCGGGTGGTCAGCCCCAGCATTTT. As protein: CASSYSAGGQPQHF.

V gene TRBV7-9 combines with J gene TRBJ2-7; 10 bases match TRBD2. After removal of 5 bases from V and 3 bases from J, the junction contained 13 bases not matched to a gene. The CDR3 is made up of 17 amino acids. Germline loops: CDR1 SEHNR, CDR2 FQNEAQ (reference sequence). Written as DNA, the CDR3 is TGTGCCAGCAGCGAAGGGTCTGTAGCGGGGGGCCGCTACGAGCAGTACTTC. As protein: CASSEGSVAGGRYEQYF.

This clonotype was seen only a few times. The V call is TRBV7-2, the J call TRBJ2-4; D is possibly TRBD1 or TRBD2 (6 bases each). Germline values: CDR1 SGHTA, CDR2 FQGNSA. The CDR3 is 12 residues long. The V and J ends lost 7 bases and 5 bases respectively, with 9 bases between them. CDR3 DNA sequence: TGTGCCAGCACTGGGGGGCAAAACATTCAGTACTTC. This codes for CASTGGQNIQYF. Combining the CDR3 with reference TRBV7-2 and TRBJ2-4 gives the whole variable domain GAGVSQSPSNKVTEKGKDVELRCDPISGHTALYWYRQSLGQGLEFLIYFQGNSAPDKSGLPSDRFSAERTGGSVSTLTIQRTQQEDSAVYLCASTGGQNIQYFGAGTRLSVL.

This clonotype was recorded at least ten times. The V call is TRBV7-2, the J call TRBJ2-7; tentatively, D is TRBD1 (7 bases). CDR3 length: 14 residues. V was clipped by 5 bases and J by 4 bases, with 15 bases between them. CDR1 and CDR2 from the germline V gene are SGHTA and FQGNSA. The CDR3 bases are TGTGCCAGCAGCCCATCCCCAGGGGGGTACGAGCAGTACTTC. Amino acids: CASSPSPGGYEQYF.

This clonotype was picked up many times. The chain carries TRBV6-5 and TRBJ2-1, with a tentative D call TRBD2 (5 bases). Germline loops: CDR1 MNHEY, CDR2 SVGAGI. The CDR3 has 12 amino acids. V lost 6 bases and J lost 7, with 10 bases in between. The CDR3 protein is CASSHGVNEQFF. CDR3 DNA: TGTGCCAGCAGCCACGGGGTAAATGAGCAGTTCTTC.

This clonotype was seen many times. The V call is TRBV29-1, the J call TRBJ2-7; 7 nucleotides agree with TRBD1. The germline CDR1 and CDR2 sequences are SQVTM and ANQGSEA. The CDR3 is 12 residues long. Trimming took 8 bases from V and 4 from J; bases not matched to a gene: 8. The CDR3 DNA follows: TGCAGCCACGACAGGGCTAAGTACGAGCAGTACGTC. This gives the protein CSHDRAKYEQYV.

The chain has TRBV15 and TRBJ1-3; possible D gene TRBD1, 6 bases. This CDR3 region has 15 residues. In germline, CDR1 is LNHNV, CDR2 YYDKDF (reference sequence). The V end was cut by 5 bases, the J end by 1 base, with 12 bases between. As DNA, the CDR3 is TGTGCCACCAGCCCGGGAGGGGGTTCTGGAAACACCATATATTTT. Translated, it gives CATSPGGGSGNTIYF.

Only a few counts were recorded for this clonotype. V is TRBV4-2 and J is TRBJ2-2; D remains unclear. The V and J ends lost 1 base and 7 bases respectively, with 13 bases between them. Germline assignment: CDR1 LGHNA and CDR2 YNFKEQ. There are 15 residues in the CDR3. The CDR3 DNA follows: TGTGCCAGCAGCCAAGCTGGGTTTAATGGCGGGGAGCTGTTTTTT. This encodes CASSQAGFNGGELFF.

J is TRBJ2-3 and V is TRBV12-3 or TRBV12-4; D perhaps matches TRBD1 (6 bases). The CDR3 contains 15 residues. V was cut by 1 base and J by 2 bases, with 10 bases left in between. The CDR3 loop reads CASSLGGPSTDTQYF. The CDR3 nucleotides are TGTGCCAGCAGTTTAGGGGGGCCCTCCACAGATACGCAGTATTTT.